This T cell receptor beta chain was recorded in a study of T cells in Graves' hyperthyroidism and ophthalmopathy. Regarding the study as a whole: Median prediction lead before ophthalmopathy onset was around 6.9 months with the model.

This clonotype was counted once. Its antigen is not known. This may stem from a read error, because a much larger clone lies one nucleotide away. Used for diagnoses were clinical symptoms, serum thyroxine and TRAb, thyroid ultrasound and orbital computed tomography. The germline V gene encodes CDR1 SGHVS and CDR2 FQNEAQ. The CDR3 is made up of 13 amino acids. RNA transcripts served as the template for amplifying TCR beta CDR3 regions. HTBI primers drove first-round RT-PCR of the TCR CDR3. TCRdb recomputed calls from the multiplex PCR reads with MiXCR, one row per CDR3 protein. The data contain some 510,000 distinct CDR3 sequences, less than 25% of them singletons.

The clonotype comes from a man aged 18 to 29 with Graves' hyperthyroidism. This chain uses TRBV7-8 with TRBJ2-7, with 7 bases that match TRBD2. The sample comprised blood. The CDR3 protein is CVSSLGSGYEQYF. The CDR3 coding sequence is TGTGTCAGCAGCTTAGGTAGCGGGTACGAGCAGTACTTC.